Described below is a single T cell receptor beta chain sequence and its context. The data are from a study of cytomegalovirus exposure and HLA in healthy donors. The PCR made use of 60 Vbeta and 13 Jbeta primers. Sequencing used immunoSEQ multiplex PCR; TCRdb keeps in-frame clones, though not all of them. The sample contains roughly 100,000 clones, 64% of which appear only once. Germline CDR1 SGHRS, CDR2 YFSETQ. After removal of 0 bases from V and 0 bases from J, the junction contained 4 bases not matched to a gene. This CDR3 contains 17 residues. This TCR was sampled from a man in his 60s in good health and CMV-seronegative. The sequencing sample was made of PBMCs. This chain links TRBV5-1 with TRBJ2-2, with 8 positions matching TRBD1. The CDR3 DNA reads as TGCGCCAGCAGCTTGGCAGGGGGCTTGTCGAACACCGGGGAGCTGTTTTTT. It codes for CASSLAGGLSNTGELFF.